These T cell receptor beta chains were read from a single sample in a study of cytomegalovirus exposure and HLA in healthy donors. TCRdb keeps only in-frame clones here, not all; method: immunoSEQ multiplex PCR. Among roughly 130,000 clones listed, approximately 8.7% were seen once. The specimen was PBMCs. The origin of the receptors is a man aged 35 to 55 in good health and CMV-seronegative. Each CDR3 is given with its conserved first and last residue.

j_call v_call cdr3_aa
TRBJ1-4 TRBV19 CASSMGGATNEKLFF
TRBJ2-3 TRBV7-2 CASSSIGVSTDTQYF
TRBJ2-1 TRBV6-5 CASSRDTSYNEQFF
TRBJ2-5 TRBV27 CASSIRVQETQYF
TRBJ2-5 TRBV5-6 CASSLELMQETQYF
TRBJ2-2 TRBV2 CASSEANHPLPGTGGGGTGELFF
TRBJ2-1 TRBV5-4 CASSPGVSSYNEQFF
TRBJ1-1 TRBV5-1 CASSLFLNSNTEAFF
TRBJ2-5 TRBV6-5 CASSYTDRARETQYF
TRBJ2-1 TRBV11-2 CASSLSGGPPNEQFF
TRBJ2-3 TRBV9 CASSVVRGGRTDTQYF
TRBJ2-7 TRBV19 CASSNGGGSYEQYF
TRBJ2-5 TRBV18 CASSPRTSGGAFSETQYF
TRBJ1-1 TRBV1 CTSSGGGTEAFF
TRBJ1-4 TRBV11-3 CASSLTATNEKLFF
TRBJ2-7 TRBV7-9 CASSPTLEAQEQYF
TRBJ2-1 TRBV30 CAWGLGSSYNEQFF
TRBJ1-2 TRBV28 CASSRQGTNYGYTF
TRBJ1-3 TRBV6-1 CASSPSGSGNTIYF
TRBJ2-2 TRBV19 CASSIWRGAQTGELFF
TRBJ1-2 TRBV27 CASSLSGGGYGYTF
TRBJ2-3 TRBV7-3 CASSFNPGNTQYF
TRBJ1-2 TRBV5-1 CASSLGLKANYGYTF
TRBJ2-7 TRBV7-2 CASSLAGRREQYF
TRBJ2-3 TRBV7-7 CASSLESSGGKQYF
TRBJ2-7 TRBV30 CAWSAGTGKHKQYF
TRBJ2-1 TRBV6-1 CASSPPGGGEQFF
TRBJ2-2 TRBV29-1 CTARQGGTGELFF
TRBJ1-1 TRBV10-1 CASSDKGMENTEAFF
TRBJ2-2 TRBV5-1 CASSLQPGLLNTGELFF
TRBJ2-1 TRBV4-2 CASSQGFGLAGGPAHNEQFF
TRBJ2-5 TRBV19 CASSIARGPQETQYF
TRBJ2-1 TRBV2 CASSVPRGGASYNEQFF
TRBJ1-5 TRBV4-2 CASSQDRGLNQPQHF
TRBJ2-1 TRBV6-5 CASRSLAGEQFF
TRBJ2-1 TRBV4-2 CASSQVLKIAGGPGNEQFF
TRBJ2-3 TRBV5-1 CASSLEGRVSTDTQYF
TRBJ2-7 TRBV9 CASSPRGYEQYF
TRBJ2-7 TRBV7-9 CASSLGLAGEQYF
TRBJ1-1 TRBV6-5 CASSSDRAVDTEAFF
TRBJ2-1 TRBV5-4 CASSRLAGGPGPYNEQFF
TRBJ1-4 TRBV19 CASSTRTANNEKLFF
TRBJ2-3 TRBV6-4 CASSVETSGTDTQYF
TRBJ2-3 TRBV7-9 CASSLGQGTDTQYF
TRBJ2-7 TRBV9 CASSFPGTGIYEQYF
TRBJ2-5 TRBV7-9 CASSLVSRVVQETQYF
TRBJ2-1 TRBV2 CASSWDRGGEQFF
TRBJ2-7 TRBV28 CASSPGGEQYF
TRBJ2-3 TRBV6-5 CASSYDGYPNYQYF
TRBJ2-1 TRBV6-6 CASSRGEQFF
TRBJ1-5 TRBV9 CASSAGQGFGQPQHF